A single sample is the source of the 27 T cell receptor beta chains below, sequenced in a study of T cell repertoires in ileal Crohn's disease. The protocol was immunoSEQ multiplex PCR, while the TCRdb copy is restricted to in-frame clones and leaves out a portion. Among tens of thousands of clones listed, 80% to 85% were seen once. Sequenced input: ileal tissue. All receptors derive from an adult with Crohn's disease.

The chain uses TRBV30 and TRBJ1-2, with unresolved D. The CDR3 consists of 12 residues. CDR1 and CDR2 from the germline V gene are GTSNPN and SVGIG (reference sequence). Trimming shortened V by 0 bases and J by 3 bases, and 5 bases separated the two germline ends. The DNA for the CDR3 is TGTGCCTGGAGTGTGATAGACTATGGCTACACCTTC. It encodes CAWSVIDYGYTF.

The chain recombines TRBV4-3 with TRBJ2-2, with 8 bases fitting TRBD1. Germline V CDR1 and CDR2: LGHNA, YSLEER. The length of the CDR3 is 13 residues. Germline trimming cut 4 bases from V and 8 bases from J; bases unmatched to any gene: 3. CDR3 amino acids: CASSPQGAGELFF. The CDR3, as DNA: TGCGCCAGCAGCCCGCAGGGGGCTGGGGAGCTGTTTTTT.

The chain employs TRBV27 and TRBJ2-2, with 9 bases matching TRBD1. This CDR3 contains 14 residues. Germline lookup yields CDR1 MNHEY and CDR2 SMNVEV (reference sequence). V gave up 9 bases and J gave up 7 bases; unmatched junction bases: 9. This CDR3 reads CASSDRGYFGELFF. The CDR3 bases are TGTGCCAGTTCTGACAGGGGGTACTTCGGGGAGCTGTTTTTT.

The chain carries TRBV7-9 and TRBJ2-1; D is perhaps TRBD2 (6 bases). Trimming took off 6 bases at V and 6 bases at J, with 21 bases between the two ends. CDR3 length equals 16 residues. CDR1 is SEHNR and CDR2 is FQNEAQ in the germline V gene (reference sequence). CDR3 bases: TGTGCCAGCAGTCACCATTTGCGGGGTGTGAGCAATGAGCAGTTCTTC. Translation: CASSHHLRGVSNEQFF.

This clone was seen just once. The gene calls are TRBV30 and TRBJ1-1; D not certain. This CDR3 spans 12 amino acids. V gave up 0 bases and J gave up 11 bases, with 13 bases separating them. CDR1 GTSNPN and CDR2 SVGIG come from the germline V gene (reference sequence). The CDR3 DNA follows: TGTGCCTGGAGTGTACAACCACGCTCCGCTTTCTTT. As protein: CAWSVQPRSAFF.

The V and J genes are TRBV18 and TRBJ2-7; D call uncertain. The CDR3 spans 12 residues. Germline CDR1 is KGHSH and CDR2 is LQKENI. The V end was cut by 2 bases, the J end by 2 bases, with 4 bases between. The CDR3 DNA sequence: TGTGCCAGCTCACCAACACCCTACGAGCAGTACTTC. Translated, it gives CASSPTPYEQYF.

The chain carries TRBV2 and TRBJ1-2; D ambiguous. This CDR3 contains 15 residues. The germline V gene encodes CDR1 SNHLY and CDR2 FYNNEI. V shed 3 bases and J shed 0 bases, with 11 bases lying between them. This CDR3 reads CASSERQASNYGYTF. Here the CDR3 DNA reads TGTGCCAGCAGTGAGAGACAAGCTTCTAACTATGGCTACACCTTC.

The chain couples TRBV28 to TRBJ1-2, with TRBD1 identical over 8 bases. CDR1 is MDHEN and CDR2 is SYDVKM in the germline V gene. The V and J ends lost 4 bases and 7 bases, in that order; junction bases with no gene match: 8. The CDR3 consists of 14 residues. The CDR3 nucleotides are TGTGCCAGCAGTTCCACAGGGGGTTCATCTGGCTACACCTTC. It is translated as CASSSTGGSSGYTF.

The CDR3 here is CASKRTGNAYSNQPQHF. The CDR3 nucleotides read TGTGCCAGCAAGAGGACAGGGAATGCGTACAGCAATCAGCCCCAGCATTTT. The chain recombines TRBV2 with TRBJ1-5, with 8 bases fitting TRBD1. After removal of 7 bases from V and 1 base from J, the junction contained 12 bases not matched to a gene. The CDR3 has 17 amino acids. CDR1 SNHLY and CDR2 FYNNEI come from the germline V gene.

V usage is TRBV18 and J usage is TRBJ2-7; TRBD1 agrees at 9 bases. V was pared by 3 bases and J by 5 bases, with 20 bases of the junction left unmatched. The CDR3 spans 19 residues. Germline V gene sequence: CDR1 KGHSH, CDR2 LQKENI. The CDR3 DNA reads as TGTGCCAGCTCACCCAACCTGGGGACAGGGTTTCCCTTTTTGGACGAGCAGTACTTC. This encodes CASSPNLGTGFPFLDEQYF. Full variable domain (rest looked up from reference TRBV18 and TRBJ2-7): NAGVMQNPRHLVRRRGQEARLRCSPMKGHSHVYWYRQLPEEGLKFMVYLQKENIIDESGMPKERFSAEFPKEGPSILRIQQVVRGDSAAYFCASSPNLGTGFPFLDEQYFGPGTRLTVT.

Points on this clone: Other nucleotide sequences from this sample produce the same CDR3. The gene calls are TRBV7-2 and TRBJ2-2, with D possibly being TRBD1 (7 bases). V was shortened by 3 bases and J by 4 bases, with 9 bases between the two germline ends. The CDR3 spans 14 residues. Germline lookup yields CDR1 SGHTA and CDR2 FQGNSA. The CDR3 DNA follows: TGTGCCAGCAGCTTCCAGGGGGGCACCGGGGAGCTGTTTTTT. Its translation is CASSFQGGTGELFF.

This rearrangement joins TRBV5-5 to TRBJ1-5; D call uncertain. V was cut by 2 bases and J by 2 bases, with 17 bases left in between. Germline V gene lookup returns CDR1 SGHKS and CDR2 YYEKEE (reference sequence). The CDR3 is made up of 17 amino acids. The CDR3: CASSFLEAGYGNQPQHF. CDR3 bases: TGTGCCAGCAGCTTCCTGGAGGCCGGTTACGGCAATCAGCCCCAGCATTTT.

V usage is TRBV27 and J usage is TRBJ2-5, with TRBD1 matching over 8 bases. The J call may be in error: the DNA end matches TRBJ2-7 better. Germline CDR1 reads MNHEY; CDR2 reads SMNVEV (reference sequence). This CDR3 has 14 amino acids. Here the CDR3 reads CASSLTGETYEQYF. The CDR3 DNA reads as TGTGCCAGCAGTTTGACAGGGGAGACCTACGAGCAGTACTTC.

The sample holds a few counts of this clone. V usage is TRBV4-1 and J usage is TRBJ1-1; D may be TRBD1 (5 bases). Trimming removed 2 bases at V and 0 bases at J, with 10 bases between. CDR3 size: 15 residues. CDR1 is MGHRA, CDR2 YSYEKL, per germline. The CDR3 is CASSQYDSLNTEAFF. The DNA of the CDR3 is TGCGCCAGCAGCCAATACGACAGCTTGAACACTGAAGCTTTCTTT.

The rearrangement links TRBV5-4 to TRBJ2-1, with 10 nucleotides matching TRBD1. This CDR3 is 15 amino acids long. With 4 bases clipped from V and 8 bases from J, the junction kept 9 bases outside the gene matches. Germline V gives CDR1 SGHNT, CDR2 YYREEE (reference sequence). The CDR3 nucleotides are TGTGCCAGCAGCCCCGACAGGGGGCAGCTCCATGAGCAGTTCTTC. This encodes CASSPDRGQLHEQFF.

The chain is built from TRBV6-4 and TRBJ1-1, with a possible D match to TRBD1 (5 bases). Trimming removed 6 bases at V and 1 base at J, with 9 bases between. The CDR3 runs to 13 residues. Germline values: CDR1 MRHNA, CDR2 SNTAGT. This chain's CDR3 is CASSREGNTEAFF. The CDR3 DNA reads as TGTGCCAGCAGCAGGGAAGGGAACACTGAAGCTTTCTTT.

This chain links TRBV2 with TRBJ1-1, with D hard to call. V was clipped by 7 bases and J by 1 base, with 10 bases between them. The CDR3 loop spans 13 amino acids. The V gene's germline CDR1 is SNHLY and CDR2 FYNNEI. CDR3: CASTPVRNTEAFF. CDR3 coding DNA: TGTGCCAGCACCCCCGTGAGGAACACTGAAGCTTTCTTT.

This clone was recorded only once. The rearrangement joins TRBV6-5 to TRBJ2-2, with no clear D. Germline loops: CDR1 MNHEY, CDR2 SVGAGI. CDR3 length: 16 residues. V gave up 0 bases and J gave up 1 base, with 9 bases separating them. The CDR3 DNA reads as TGTGCCAGCAGTTACTCGATGGGCCTGAACACCGGGGAGCTGTTTTTT. Protein sequence: CASSYSMGLNTGELFF.

The count of this clone is one. This rearrangement joins TRBV5-5 to TRBJ1-5; TRBD1 might be the D (6 bases). V shed 4 bases and J shed 3 bases, with 11 bases lying between them. The CDR3 runs 14 residues. Germline assignment: CDR1 SGHKS and CDR2 YYEKEE (reference sequence). CDR3 DNA: TGTGCCAGCAGCCCAGGACAGTCCAATCAGCCCCAGCATTTT. It specifies CASSPGQSNQPQHF. The full variable domain, with the rest looked up from reference TRBV5-5 and TRBJ1-5, is DAGVTQSPTHLIKTRGQQVTLRCSPISGHKSVSWYQQVLGQGPQFIFQYYEKEERGRGNFPDRFSARQFPNYSSELNVNALLLGDSALYLCASSPGQSNQPQHFGDGTRLSIL.

The genes are TRBV15 and TRBJ1-2, with 7 nucleotides matching TRBD1. V was clipped by 1 base and J by 3 bases; unmatched bases: 2. This CDR3 is built from 14 residues. Germline values: CDR1 LNHNV, CDR2 YYDKDF (reference sequence). This CDR3 is CATSRGQGDYGYTF. The CDR3 bases are TGTGCCACCAGCAGAGGGCAGGGGGACTATGGCTACACCTTC.

The sample holds a few counts of this clone. V usage is TRBV11-2 and J usage is TRBJ1-6, with D maybe TRBD1 (5 bases). Per the germline V gene, CDR1 is SGHAT and CDR2 is FQNNGV. There are 15 residues in the CDR3. V dropped 4 bases and J dropped 6 bases, with 13 bases sitting between them. CDR3 DNA sequence: TGTGCCAGCAGCTCCACATACAGGACTAATTCACCCCTCCACTTT. This encodes CASSSTYRTNSPLHF.

This rearrangement joins TRBV5-1 to TRBJ2-2; 10 nucleotides match TRBD1. The CDR3 runs 16 residues. Germline trimming cut 4 bases from V and 4 bases from J; bases unmatched to any gene: 7. CDR1 SGHRS and CDR2 YFSETQ come from the germline V gene. The CDR3 bases are TGCGCCAGCAGCCCGGACAGGGGGTTTTTCACCGGGGAGCTGTTTTTT. Translating gives CASSPDRGFFTGELFF.

The J gene is TRBJ2-1, the V gene TRBV2, with 9 bases lining up with TRBD2. The CDR3 contains 15 residues. CDR1 and CDR2 from the germline V gene are SNHLY and FYNNEI. The V and J ends lost 4 bases and 3 bases, in that order; junction bases with no gene match: 4. Written as DNA, the CDR3 is TGTGCCAGCAGTGCCGGGACTAGCTTCTACAATGAGCAGTTCTTC. Protein: CASSAGTSFYNEQFF.

This clone showed up just once. This chain joins TRBV30 and TRBJ2-7; tentative D call: TRBD2 (6 bases). The germline V and J ends were trimmed by 2 bases and 7 bases, with 24 bases remaining between them. This CDR3 is built from 16 residues. Germline CDR1 and CDR2: GTSNPN and SVGIG (reference sequence). This chain's CDR3 is CAWSPGPGLRKREQYF. CDR3 bases: TGTGCCTGGAGTCCTGGCCCGGGACTGCGGAAGCGGGAGCAGTACTTC. Using reference TRBV30 and TRBJ2-7 for the parts outside the CDR3, the full variable domain is SQTIHQWPATLVQPVGSPLSLECTVEGTSNPNLYWYRQAAGRGLQLLFYSVGIGQISSEVPQNLSASRPQDRQFILSSKKLLLSDSGFYLCAWSPGPGLRKREQYFGPGTRLTVT.

V usage is TRBV2 and J usage is TRBJ1-1; 8 bases map to TRBD1. The trim removed 4 bases at V and 4 bases at J, leaving 8 bases unmatched. Per germline, CDR1 SNHLY and CDR2 FYNNEI. The CDR3 runs to 15 residues. CDR3 loop: CASSGLTGEATEAFF. The CDR3 region has the DNA TGTGCCAGCAGTGGTTTGACAGGGGAGGCCACTGAAGCTTTCTTT.

The chain couples TRBV5-5 to TRBJ1-2, with TRBD1 matching 8 bases. From germline, CDR1 is SGHKS and CDR2 YYEKEE (reference sequence). The CDR3 consists of 14 residues. J was trimmed by 8 bases and V by 4 bases; bases with no gene match: 10. The CDR3 sequence: CASSPTGGPGGYTF. The CDR3, as DNA: TGTGCCAGCAGCCCCACAGGGGGACCTGGGGGCTACACCTTC.

The chain uses TRBV5-1 and TRBJ1-1; 8 nucleotides align to TRBD1. CDR1 and CDR2 (germline): SGHRS, YFSETQ. V lost 6 bases, J lost 11 bases, and 15 bases stayed unmatched. The CDR3 is 14 amino acids. The CDR3 sequence is CASNPPFPQGVAFF. The CDR3 bases are TGCGCCAGCAATCCCCCCTTTCCACAGGGGGTGGCTTTCTTT.